This T cell receptor (beta chain) was recovered during a study of human thymus T cells. Study observations and caveats: Unrelated people showed highly overlapping thymic repertoires, related research reported. Gene usage for V and J segments appeared biased in thymic and blood repertoires.

Here immunoSEQ multiplex PCR was the method, and the copy in TCRdb shows in-frame clones only, minus some. Among some 120,000 clones listed, 90% to 95% were seen once. Resections obtained during corrective heart surgery supplied the thymus tissue. Worth noting for this clone: The antigen is unknown.

The sample was thymus tissue. The receptor was derived from a boy in the first two years of life with a congenital heart defect but otherwise immunologically healthy.

In nucleotides, the CDR3 is TGTGCCAGCAGCTTAATGGGGCCCGTTGACGGTGGCTACACCTTC. This encodes CASSLMGPVDGGYTF. The chain links TRBV13 to TRBJ1-2; tentative D call: TRBD1 (5 bases). V was pared by 2 bases and J by 7 bases, with 17 bases between. CDR1 and CDR2 from the germline V gene are PRHDT and FYEKMQ (reference sequence). The CDR3 extends over 15 amino acids.